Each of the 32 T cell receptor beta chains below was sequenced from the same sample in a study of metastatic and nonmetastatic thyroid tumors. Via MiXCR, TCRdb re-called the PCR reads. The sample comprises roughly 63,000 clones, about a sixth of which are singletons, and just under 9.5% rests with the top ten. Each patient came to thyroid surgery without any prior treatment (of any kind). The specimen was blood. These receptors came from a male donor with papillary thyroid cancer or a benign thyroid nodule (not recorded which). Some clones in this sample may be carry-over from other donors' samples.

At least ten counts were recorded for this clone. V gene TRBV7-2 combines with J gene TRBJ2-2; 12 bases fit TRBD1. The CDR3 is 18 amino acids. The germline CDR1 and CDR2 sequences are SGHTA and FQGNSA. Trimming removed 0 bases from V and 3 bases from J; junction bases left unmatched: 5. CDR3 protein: CASSLAGTGGGYTGELFF. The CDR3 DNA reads TGTGCCAGCAGCTTAGCGGGGACAGGGGGCGGGTACACCGGGGAGCTGTTTTTT.

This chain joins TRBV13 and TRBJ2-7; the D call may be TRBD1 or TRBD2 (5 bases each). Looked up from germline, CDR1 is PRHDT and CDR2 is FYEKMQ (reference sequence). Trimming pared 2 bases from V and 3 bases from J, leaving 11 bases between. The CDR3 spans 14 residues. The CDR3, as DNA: TGTGCCAGCAGCTTACGGTCGGGGCACTACGAGCAGTACGTC. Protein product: CASSLRSGHYEQYV.

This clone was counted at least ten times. The CDR3 loop reads CASSISAESYNEQFF. CDR3 bases: TGTGCCAGTAGCATCTCCGCCGAGTCCTACAATGAGCAGTTCTTC. The chain employs TRBV19 and TRBJ2-1; unclear D gene. Trimming stripped 6 bases from V and 1 base from J, with 13 bases between. CDR1 is LNHDA and CDR2 is SQIVND in the germline V gene (reference sequence). The CDR3 consists of 15 residues.

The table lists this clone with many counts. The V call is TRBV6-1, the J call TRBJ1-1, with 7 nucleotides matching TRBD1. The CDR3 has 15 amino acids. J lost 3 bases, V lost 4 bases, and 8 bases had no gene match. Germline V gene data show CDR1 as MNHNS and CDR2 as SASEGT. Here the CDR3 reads CASSGSQGIDTEAFF. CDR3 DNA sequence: TGTGCCAGCAGTGGCTCACAGGGGATCGACACTGAAGCTTTCTTT.

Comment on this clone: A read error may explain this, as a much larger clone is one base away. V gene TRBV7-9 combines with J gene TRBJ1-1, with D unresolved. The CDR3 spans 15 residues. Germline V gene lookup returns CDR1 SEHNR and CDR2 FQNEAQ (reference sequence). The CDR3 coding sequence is TGTGCCAGCAGCTTTAGCCTAAATGGGAACACTGAAGCTTTATTT. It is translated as CASSFSLNGNTEALF.

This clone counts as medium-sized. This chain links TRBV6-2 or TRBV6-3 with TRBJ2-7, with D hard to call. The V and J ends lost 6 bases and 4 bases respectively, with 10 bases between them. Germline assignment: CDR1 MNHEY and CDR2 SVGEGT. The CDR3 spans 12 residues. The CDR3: CASSHSRYEQYV. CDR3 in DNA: TGTGCCAGCAGCCACAGCAGGTACGAGCAGTACGTC.

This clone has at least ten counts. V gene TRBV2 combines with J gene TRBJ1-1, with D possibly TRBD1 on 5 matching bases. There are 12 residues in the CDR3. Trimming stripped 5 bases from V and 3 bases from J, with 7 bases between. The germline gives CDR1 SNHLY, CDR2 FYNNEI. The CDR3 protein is CASSIRDTEAFF. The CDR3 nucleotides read TGTGCCAGCAGTATCAGGGACACTGAAGCTTTCTTT.

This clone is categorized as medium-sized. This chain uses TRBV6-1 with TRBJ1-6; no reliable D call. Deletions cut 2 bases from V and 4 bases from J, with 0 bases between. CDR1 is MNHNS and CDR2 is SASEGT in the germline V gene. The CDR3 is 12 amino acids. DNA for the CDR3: TGTGCCAGCAGTGAATATAATTCACCCCTCCACTTT. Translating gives CASSEYNSPLHF.

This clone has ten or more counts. The DNA for the CDR3 is TGTGCCAGCAGCCCATCCGGGACCCAAGGTAGGAGTGAGCAGTTCTTC. Amino acid sequence: CASSPSGTQGRSEQFF. The chain recombines TRBV7-2 with TRBJ2-1; D is possibly TRBD1 or TRBD2 (5 bases each). This CDR3 comprises 16 residues. V lost 5 bases and J 9 bases, leaving 23 bases between the germline ends. The germline V gene encodes CDR1 SGHTA and CDR2 FQGNSA.

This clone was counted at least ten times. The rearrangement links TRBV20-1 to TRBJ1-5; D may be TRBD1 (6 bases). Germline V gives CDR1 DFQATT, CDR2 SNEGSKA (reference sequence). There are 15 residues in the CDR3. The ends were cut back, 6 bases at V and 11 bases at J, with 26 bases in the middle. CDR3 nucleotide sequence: TGCAGTGCGCCGCGACAGTGGGGGCCGGTTCTTACCCAGCATTTT. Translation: CSAPRQWGPVLTQHF.

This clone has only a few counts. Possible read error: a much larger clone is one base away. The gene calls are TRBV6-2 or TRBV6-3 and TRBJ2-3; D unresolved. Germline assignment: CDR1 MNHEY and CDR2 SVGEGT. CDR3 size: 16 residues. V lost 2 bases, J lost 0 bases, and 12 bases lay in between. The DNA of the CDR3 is TGTGCCAGCAGTTACCTGCAGTGGCAAAGCACAGATACGCAGTATTTT. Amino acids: CASSYLQWQSTDTQYF.

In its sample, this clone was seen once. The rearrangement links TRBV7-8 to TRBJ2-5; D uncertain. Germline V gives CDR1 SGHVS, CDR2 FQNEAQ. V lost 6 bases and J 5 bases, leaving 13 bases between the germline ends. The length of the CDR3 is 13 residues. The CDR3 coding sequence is TGTGCCAGCAGGACCCGGACCCAGGAGACCCAGTACTTC. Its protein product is CASRTRTQETQYF.

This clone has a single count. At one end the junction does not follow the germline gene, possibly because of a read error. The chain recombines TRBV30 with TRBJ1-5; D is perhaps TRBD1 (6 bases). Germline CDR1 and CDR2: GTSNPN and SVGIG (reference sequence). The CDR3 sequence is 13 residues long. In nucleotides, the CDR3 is TGTGCCTGGAGTGTGACAGGCAATCATCCCCAGCATTTT. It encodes CAWSVTGNHPQHF.

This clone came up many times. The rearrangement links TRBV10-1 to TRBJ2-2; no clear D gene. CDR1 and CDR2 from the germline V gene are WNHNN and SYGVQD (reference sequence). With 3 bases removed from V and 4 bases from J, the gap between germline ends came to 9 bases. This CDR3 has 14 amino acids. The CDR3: CASSEGLITGELFF. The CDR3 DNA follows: TGCGCCAGCAGTGAAGGGTTAATCACCGGGGAGCTGTTTTTT.

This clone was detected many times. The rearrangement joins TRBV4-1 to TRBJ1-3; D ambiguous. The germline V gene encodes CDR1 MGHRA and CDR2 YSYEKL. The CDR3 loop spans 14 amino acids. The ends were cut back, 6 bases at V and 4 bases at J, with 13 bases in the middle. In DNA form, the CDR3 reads TGCGCCAGCAGTTCGCCTTCAGTGGGAAACACCATATATTTT. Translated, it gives CASSSPSVGNTIYF.

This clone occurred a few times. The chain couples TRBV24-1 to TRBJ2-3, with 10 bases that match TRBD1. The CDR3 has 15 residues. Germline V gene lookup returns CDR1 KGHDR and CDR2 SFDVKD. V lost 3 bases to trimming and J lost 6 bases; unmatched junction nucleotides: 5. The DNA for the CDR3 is TGTGCCACCAGTGATCCCGGGACAGGGGTGGATACGCAGTATTTT. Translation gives CATSDPGTGVDTQYF.

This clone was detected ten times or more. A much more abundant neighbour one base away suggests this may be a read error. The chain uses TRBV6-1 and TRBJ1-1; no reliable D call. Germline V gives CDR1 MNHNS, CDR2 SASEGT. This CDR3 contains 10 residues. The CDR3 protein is CWAPGTEAFF. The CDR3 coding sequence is TGTTGGGCCCCCGGCACTGAAGCTTTCTTT.

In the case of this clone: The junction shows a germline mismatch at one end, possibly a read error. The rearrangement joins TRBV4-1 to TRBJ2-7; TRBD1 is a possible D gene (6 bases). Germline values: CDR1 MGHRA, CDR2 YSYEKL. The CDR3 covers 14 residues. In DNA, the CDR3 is TGCGCCATCAGCCAATGCAGGGGTCTCGACGAGCAGTACTTC. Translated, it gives CAISQCRGLDEQYF.

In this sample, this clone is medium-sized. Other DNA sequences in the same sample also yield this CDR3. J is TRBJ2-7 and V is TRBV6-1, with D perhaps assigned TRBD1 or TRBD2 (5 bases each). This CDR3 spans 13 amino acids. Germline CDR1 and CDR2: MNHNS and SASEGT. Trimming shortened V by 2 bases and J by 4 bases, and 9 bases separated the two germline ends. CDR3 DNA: TGTGCCAGCAGTGAAAGGGGAGCGTACGAGCAGTACTTC. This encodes CASSERGAYEQYF.

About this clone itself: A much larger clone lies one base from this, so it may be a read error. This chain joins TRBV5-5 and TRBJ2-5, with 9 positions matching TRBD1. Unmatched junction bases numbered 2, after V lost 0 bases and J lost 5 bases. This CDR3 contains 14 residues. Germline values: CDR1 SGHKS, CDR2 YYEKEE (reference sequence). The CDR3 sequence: CASSLGDRDETQYF. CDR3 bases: TGTGCCAGCAGCTTGGGGGACAGGGATGAGACCCAGTACTTC. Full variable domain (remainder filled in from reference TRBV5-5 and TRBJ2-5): DAGVTQSPTHLIKTRGQQVTLRCSPISGHKSVSWYQQVLGQGPQFIFQYYEKEERGRGNFPDRFSARQFPNYSSELNVNALLLGDSALYLCASSLGDRDETQYFGPGTRLLVL.

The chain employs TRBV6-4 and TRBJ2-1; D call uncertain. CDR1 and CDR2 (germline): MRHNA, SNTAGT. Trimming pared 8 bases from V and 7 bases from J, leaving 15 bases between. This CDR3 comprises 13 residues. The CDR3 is CASLGGSGNEQFF. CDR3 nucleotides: TGTGCCAGCCTGGGTGGGTCTGGGAATGAGCAGTTCTTC.

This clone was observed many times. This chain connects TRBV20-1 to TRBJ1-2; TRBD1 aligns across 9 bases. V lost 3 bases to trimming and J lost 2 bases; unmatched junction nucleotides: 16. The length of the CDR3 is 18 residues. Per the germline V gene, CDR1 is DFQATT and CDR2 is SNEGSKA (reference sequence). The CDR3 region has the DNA TGCAGTGCTAGTACCTCAGGGGGCGGGACAGGGAAAAACTATGGCTACACCTTC. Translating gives CSASTSGGGTGKNYGYTF.

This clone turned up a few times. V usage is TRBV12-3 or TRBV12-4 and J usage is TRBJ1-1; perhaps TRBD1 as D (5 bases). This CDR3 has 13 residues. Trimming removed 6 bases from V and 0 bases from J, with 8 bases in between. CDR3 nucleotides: TGTGCCAGCAGCCTGACAGTGAACACTGAAGCTTTCTTT. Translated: CASSLTVNTEAFF.

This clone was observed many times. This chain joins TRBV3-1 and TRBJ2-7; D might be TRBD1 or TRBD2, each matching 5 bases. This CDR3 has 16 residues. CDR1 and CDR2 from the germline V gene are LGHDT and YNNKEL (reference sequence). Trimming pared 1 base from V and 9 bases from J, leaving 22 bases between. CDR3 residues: CASSQVPGTGGLWQYF. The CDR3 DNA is TGTGCCAGCAGCCAAGTCCCCGGGACGGGCGGGTTATGGCAGTACTTC.

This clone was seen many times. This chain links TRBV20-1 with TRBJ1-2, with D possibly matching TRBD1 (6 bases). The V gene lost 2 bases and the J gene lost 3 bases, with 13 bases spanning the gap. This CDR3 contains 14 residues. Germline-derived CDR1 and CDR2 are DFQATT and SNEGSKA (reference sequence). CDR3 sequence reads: CSARTDRNDYGYTF. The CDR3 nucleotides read TGCAGTGCTAGAACGGACAGAAACGACTATGGCTACACCTTC.

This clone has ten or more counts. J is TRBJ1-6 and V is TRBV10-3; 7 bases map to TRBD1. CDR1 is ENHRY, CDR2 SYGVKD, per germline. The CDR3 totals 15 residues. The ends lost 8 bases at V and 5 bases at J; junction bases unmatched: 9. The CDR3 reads CAIGASGQHNSPLHF. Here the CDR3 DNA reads TGTGCCATCGGGGCTTCGGGACAGCATAATTCACCCCTCCACTTT.

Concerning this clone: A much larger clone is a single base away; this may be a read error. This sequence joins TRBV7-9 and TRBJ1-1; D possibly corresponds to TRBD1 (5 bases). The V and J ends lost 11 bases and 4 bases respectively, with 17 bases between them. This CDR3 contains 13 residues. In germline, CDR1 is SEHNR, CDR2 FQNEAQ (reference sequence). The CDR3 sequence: CAYRRGGGTEAFF. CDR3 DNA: TGTGCCTACCGGCGTGGGGGGGGCACTGAAGCTTTCTTT.

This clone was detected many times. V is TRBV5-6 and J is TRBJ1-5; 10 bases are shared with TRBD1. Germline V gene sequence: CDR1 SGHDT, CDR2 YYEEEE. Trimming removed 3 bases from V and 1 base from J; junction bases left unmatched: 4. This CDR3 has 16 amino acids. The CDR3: CASSWGQGRSNQPQHF. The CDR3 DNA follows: TGTGCCAGCAGCTGGGGACAGGGGCGAAGCAATCAGCCCCAGCATTTT.

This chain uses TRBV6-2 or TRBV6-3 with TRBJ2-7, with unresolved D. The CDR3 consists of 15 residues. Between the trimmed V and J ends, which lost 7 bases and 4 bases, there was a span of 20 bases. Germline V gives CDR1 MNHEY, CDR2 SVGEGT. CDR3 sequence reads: CASNYRSGVGYEQYF. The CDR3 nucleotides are TGTGCCAGCAATTATCGATCGGGCGTCGGGTACGAGCAGTACTTC.

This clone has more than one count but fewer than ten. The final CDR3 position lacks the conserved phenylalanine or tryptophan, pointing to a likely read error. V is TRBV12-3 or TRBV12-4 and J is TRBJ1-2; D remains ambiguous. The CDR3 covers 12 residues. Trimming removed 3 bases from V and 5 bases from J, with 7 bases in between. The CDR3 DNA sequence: TGTGCCAGCAGTTTCATAAGATATGGCTACACCTTA. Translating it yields CASSFIRYGYTL.

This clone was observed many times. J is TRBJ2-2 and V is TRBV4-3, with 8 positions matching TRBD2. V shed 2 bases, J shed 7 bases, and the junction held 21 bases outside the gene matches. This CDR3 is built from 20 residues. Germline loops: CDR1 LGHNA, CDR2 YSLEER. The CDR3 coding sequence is TGCGCCAGCAGCCAACTGATAGCGAGCAGCGGGAGAGGGCTGGGCGGGGAGCTGTTTTTT. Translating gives CASSQLIASSGRGLGGELFF.

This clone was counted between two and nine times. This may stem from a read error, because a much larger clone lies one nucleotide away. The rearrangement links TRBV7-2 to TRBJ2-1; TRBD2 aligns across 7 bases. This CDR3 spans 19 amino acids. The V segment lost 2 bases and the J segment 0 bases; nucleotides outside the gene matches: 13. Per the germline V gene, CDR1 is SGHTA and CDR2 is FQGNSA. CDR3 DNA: TGTGCCAGCAGCTTATTCCCCACAGCGGGGTCTTACTCCTACAATGAGCAGTTCTTC. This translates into CASSLFPTAGSYSYNEQFF.